The clone carrying this TCR beta chain showed up just a few times. As yet, its antigen is unknown. Study-wide results and caveats: Greatest tumor Treg TCR overlap was with tumor naive CD4+ cells.

Naive CD4+ cells had CD25+ Tregs removed. The CDR3 contains 17 residues. The ends were cut back, 3 bases at V and 3 bases at J, with 21 bases in the middle. Germline CDR1 and CDR2: SEHNR and FQNEAQ (reference sequence). Semi-nested PCR with Nested Universal Primer A followed constant-region reverse priming of full-length variable regions. TCRdb reanalysed the 5' RACE reads using MiXCR and keeps one entry per CDR3 protein. The sample lists 40,000 to 65,000 distinct CDR3 sequences; roughly a quarter were seen once. The receptor comes from a female donor with breast cancer. Sequencing input: tumor-infiltrating naive CD4+ T cells sorted from the breast tumor. The subset here: naive CD4+ T cells, CD4+CD45RA+CD25-. The chain recombines TRBV7-9 with TRBJ2-7; tentatively, D is TRBD2 (5 bases). The CDR3, as DNA: TGTGCCAGCAGCTTCGCCGGCGGGCGGTTGGGATACTACGAGCAGTACTTC. This codes for CASSFAGGRLGYYEQYF.